This T cell receptor (beta chain) is from a study of T cells after yellow fever vaccination. Whole-study context: Any fraction with a low cell number was prepared using SMART-Seq v4 Ultra Low Input.

The CDR3 runs 15 residues. Germline V CDR1 and CDR2: SGHRS, YFSETQ. With 1 base clipped from V and 0 bases from J, the junction kept 2 bases outside the gene matches. This clonotype was observed at least ten times. It was through 5'RACE template switching that TCR cDNA was made, with a universal primer site and UMIs added. A single record per CDR3 protein comes from TCRdb applying MiXCR to the 5' RACE reads. Here the sample spans around 150,000 distinct CDR3 sequences, less than 9% being singletons. The TCR originated in a man aged 18 to 30 who received the YFV17D yellow fever vaccine. The chain joins TRBV5-1 to TRBJ1-1, with TRBD1 matching 8 bases. The source material was CD4+ T cells sorted from PBMCs, sampled 5 days after the first yellow fever vaccination. DNA for the CDR3: TGCGCCAGCAGCTTGCAGGGGGCCTTGAACACTGAAGCTTTCTTT. The encoded protein is CASSLQGALNTEAFF. The full variable domain, completed using reference TRBV5-1 and TRBJ1-1, is KAGVTQTPRYLIKTRGQQVTLSCSPISGHRSVSWYQQTPGQGLQFLFEYFSETQRNKGNFPGRFSGRQFSNSRSEMNVSTLELGDSALYLCASSLQGALNTEAFFGQGTRLTVV.